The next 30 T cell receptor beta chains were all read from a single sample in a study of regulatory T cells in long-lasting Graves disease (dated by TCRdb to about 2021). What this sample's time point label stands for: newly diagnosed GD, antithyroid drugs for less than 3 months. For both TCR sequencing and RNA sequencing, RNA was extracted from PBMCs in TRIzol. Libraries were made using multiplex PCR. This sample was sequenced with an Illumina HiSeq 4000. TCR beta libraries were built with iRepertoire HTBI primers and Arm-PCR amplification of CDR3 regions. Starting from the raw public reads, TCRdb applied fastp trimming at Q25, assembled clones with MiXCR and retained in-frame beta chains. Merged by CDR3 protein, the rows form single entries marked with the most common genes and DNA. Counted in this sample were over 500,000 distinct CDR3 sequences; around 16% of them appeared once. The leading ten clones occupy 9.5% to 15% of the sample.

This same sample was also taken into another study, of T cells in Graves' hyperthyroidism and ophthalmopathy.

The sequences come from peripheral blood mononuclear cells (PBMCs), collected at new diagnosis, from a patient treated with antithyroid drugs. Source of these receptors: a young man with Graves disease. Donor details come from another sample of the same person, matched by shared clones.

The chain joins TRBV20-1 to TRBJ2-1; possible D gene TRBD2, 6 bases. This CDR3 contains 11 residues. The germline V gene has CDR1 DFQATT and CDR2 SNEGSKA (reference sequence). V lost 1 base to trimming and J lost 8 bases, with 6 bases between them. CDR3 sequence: CSARGGDEQFF. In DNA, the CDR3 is TGCAGTGCTAGAGGGGGGGATGAGCAGTTCTTC.

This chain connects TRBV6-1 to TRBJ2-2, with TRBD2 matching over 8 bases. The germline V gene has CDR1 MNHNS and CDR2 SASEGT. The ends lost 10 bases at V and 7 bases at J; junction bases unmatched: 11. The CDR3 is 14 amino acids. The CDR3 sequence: CATRGGGHGGELFF. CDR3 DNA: TGTGCCACCCGGGGGGGGGGGCACGGCGGGGAGCTGTTTTTT.

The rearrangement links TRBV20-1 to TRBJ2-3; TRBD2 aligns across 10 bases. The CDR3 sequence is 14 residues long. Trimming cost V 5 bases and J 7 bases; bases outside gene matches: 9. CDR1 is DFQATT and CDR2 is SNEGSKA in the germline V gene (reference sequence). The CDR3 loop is CSASLAGAKHTQYF. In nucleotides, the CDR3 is TGCAGTGCTTCCCTAGCGGGAGCGAAACATACGCAGTATTTT.

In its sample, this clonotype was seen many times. The CDR3 here is CASGQSGTGSEQYF. For the CDR3, the DNA is TGTGCCAGCGGACAATCCGGGACAGGGTCCGAGCAGTACTTC. This chain uses TRBV12-3 or TRBV12-4 with TRBJ2-7, with 9 bases matching TRBD1. Trimming cost V 8 bases and J 6 bases; bases outside gene matches: 11. This CDR3 contains 14 residues.

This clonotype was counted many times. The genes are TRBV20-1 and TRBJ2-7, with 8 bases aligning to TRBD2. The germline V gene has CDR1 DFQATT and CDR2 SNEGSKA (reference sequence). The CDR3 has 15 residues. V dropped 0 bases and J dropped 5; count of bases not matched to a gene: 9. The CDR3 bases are TGCAGTGCTAGAGATCGAGGGCGGGAGGTCCACGAGCAGTACTTC. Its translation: CSARDRGREVHEQYF.

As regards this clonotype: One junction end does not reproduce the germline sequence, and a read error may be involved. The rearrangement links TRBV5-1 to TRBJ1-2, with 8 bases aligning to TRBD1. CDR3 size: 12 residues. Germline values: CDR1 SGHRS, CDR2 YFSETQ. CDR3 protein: CASSFDRGRLVF. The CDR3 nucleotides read TGCGCCAGCAGCTTTGACAGGGGAAGGTTGGTTTTC.

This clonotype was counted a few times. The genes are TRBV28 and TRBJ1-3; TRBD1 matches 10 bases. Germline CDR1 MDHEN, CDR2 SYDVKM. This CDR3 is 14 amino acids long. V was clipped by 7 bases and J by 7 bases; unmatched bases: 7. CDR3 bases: TGTGCCAGCATCCCGGGACAGGGGTTCAACACCATATATTTT. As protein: CASIPGQGFNTIYF.

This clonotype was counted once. The DNA of the CDR3 is TGTGCCAGCAGGCCACATCACTCGCTAGCGGGAGACGAGCAGTACTTC. Protein sequence: CASRPHHSLAGDEQYF. This chain links TRBV11-2 with TRBJ2-7; 10 bases agree with TRBD2. Trimming removed 6 bases from V and 5 bases from J; junction bases left unmatched: 13. The germline CDR1 and CDR2 sequences are SGHAT and FQNNGV. The CDR3 loop spans 16 amino acids.

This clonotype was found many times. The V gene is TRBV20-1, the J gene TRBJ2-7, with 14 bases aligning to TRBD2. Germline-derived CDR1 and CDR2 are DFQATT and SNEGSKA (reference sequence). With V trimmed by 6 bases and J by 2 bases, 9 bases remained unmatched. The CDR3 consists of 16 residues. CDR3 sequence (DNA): TGCAGTGCAGTACCGGGACTAGCGGGAGAGCCCTACGAGCAGTACTTC. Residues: CSAVPGLAGEPYEQYF.

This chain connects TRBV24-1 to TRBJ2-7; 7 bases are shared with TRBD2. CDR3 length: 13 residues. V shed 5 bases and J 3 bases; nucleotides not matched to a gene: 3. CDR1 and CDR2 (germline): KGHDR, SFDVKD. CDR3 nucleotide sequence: TGTGCCACCAGTGGTGCGGGGGACTACGAGCAGTACTTC. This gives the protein CATSGAGDYEQYF.

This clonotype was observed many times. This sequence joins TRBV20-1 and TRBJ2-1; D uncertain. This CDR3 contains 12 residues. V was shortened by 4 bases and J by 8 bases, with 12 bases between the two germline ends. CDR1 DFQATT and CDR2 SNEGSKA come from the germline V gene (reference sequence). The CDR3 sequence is CSANGLVDEQFF. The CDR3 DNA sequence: TGCAGTGCTAATGGCCTAGTCGATGAGCAGTTCTTC.

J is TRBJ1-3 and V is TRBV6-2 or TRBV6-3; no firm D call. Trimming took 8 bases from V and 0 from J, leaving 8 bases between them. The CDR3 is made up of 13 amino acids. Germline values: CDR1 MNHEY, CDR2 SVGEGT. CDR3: CASCRSSGNTIYF. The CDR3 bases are TGTGCCAGCTGCCGGAGCTCTGGAAACACCATATATTTT.

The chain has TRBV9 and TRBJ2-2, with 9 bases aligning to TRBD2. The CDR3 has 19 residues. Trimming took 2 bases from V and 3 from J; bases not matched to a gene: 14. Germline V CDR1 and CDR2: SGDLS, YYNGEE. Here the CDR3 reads CASSVGTSRRRKDTGELFF. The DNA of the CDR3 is TGTGCCAGCAGCGTCGGGACTAGCCGCCGCAGGAAGGACACCGGGGAGCTGTTTTTT.

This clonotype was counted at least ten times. The CDR3 DNA reads as TGTGCCAGCAGCTACTACACCGGGACAGGGCGCTACGAGCAGTACTTC. Its protein is CASSYYTGTGRYEQYF. This rearrangement joins TRBV11-2 to TRBJ2-7; 9 nucleotides match TRBD1. The J segment lost 3 bases and the V segment lost 4 bases, leaving 10 bases of the junction unmatched. There are 16 residues in the CDR3. Germline assignment: CDR1 SGHAT and CDR2 FQNNGV.

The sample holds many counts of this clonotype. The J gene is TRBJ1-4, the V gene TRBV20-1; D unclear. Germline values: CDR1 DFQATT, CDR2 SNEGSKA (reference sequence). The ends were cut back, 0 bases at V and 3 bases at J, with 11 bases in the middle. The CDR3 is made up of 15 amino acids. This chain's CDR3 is CSARDQGTSNEKLFF. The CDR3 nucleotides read TGCAGTGCTAGAGATCAAGGCACCTCTAATGAAAAACTGTTTTTT.

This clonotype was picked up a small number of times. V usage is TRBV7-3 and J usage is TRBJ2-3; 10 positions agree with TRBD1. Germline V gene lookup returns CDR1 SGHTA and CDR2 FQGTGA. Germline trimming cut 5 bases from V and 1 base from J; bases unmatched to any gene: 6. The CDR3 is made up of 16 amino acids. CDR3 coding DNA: TGTGCCAGCAGCCGACAGGGGGCTTTAGGCACAGATACGCAGTATTTT. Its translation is CASSRQGALGTDTQYF. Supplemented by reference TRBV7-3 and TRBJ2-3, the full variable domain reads GAGVSQTPSNKVTEKGKYVELRCDPISGHTALYWYRQSLGQGPEFLIYFQGTGAADDSGLPNDRFFAVRPEGSVSTLKIQRTERGDSAVYLCASSRQGALGTDTQYFGPGTRLTVL.

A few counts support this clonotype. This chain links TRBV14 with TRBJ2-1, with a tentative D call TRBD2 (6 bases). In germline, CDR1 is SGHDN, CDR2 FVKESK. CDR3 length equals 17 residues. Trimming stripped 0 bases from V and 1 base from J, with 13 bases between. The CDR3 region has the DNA TGTGCCAGCAGCCAAGAACACGGGAGAGGGTCCTACAATGAGCAGTTCTTC. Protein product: CASSQEHGRGSYNEQFF.

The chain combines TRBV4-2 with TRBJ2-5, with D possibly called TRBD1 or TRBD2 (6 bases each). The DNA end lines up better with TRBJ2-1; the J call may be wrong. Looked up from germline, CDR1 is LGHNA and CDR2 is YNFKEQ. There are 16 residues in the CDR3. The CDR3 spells CASSPLGGVGGDEQFF. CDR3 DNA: TGTGCCAGCAGCCCCCTTGGGGGAGTCGGGGGCGATGAGCAGTTCTTC.

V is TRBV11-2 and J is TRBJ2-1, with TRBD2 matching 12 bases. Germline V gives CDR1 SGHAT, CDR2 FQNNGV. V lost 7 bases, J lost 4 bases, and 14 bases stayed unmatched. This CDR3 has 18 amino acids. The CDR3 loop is CASNTPRRLAGEYNEQFF. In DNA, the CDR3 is TGTGCCAGCAACACCCCCCGTCGACTAGCGGGAGAATACAATGAGCAGTTCTTC.

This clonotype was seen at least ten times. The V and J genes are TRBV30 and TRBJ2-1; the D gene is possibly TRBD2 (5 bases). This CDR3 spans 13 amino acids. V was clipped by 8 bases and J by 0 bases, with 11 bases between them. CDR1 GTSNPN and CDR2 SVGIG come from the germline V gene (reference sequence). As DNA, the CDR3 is TGTGCCCAAATGGAGGACTCCTACAATGAGCAGTTCTTC. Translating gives CAQMEDSYNEQFF. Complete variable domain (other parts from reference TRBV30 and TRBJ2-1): SQTIHQWPATLVQPVGSPLSLECTVEGTSNPNLYWYRQAAGRGLQLLFYSVGIGQISSEVPQNLSASRPQDRQFILSSKKLLLSDSGFYLCAQMEDSYNEQFFGPGTRLTVL.

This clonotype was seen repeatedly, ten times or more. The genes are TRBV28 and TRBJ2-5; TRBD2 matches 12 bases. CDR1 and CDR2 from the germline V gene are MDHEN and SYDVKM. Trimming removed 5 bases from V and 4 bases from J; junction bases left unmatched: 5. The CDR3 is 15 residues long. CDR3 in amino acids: CASSPGLAGIETQYF. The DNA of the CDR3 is TGTGCCAGCAGTCCCGGACTAGCGGGAATAGAGACCCAGTACTTC.

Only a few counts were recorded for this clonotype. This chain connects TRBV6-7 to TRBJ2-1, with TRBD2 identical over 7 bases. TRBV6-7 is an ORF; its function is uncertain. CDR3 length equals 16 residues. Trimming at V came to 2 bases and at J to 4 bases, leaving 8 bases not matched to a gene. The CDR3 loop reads CASSYGIERGYNEQFF. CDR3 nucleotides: TGTGCCAGCAGTTACGGTATCGAGCGGGGTTACAATGAGCAGTTCTTC.

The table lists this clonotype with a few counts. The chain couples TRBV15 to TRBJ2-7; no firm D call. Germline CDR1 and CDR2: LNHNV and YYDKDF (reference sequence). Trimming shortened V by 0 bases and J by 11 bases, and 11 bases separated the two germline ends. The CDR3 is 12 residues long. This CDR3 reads CATSRDASVEYF. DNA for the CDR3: TGTGCCACCAGCAGAGATGCCTCCGTGGAGTACTTC.

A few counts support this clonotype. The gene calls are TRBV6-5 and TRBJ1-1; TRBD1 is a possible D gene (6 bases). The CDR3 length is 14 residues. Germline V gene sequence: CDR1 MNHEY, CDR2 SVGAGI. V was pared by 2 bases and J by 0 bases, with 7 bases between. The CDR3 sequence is CASSYQGLNTEAFF. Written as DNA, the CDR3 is TGTGCCAGCAGTTACCAGGGGTTGAACACTGAAGCTTTCTTT.

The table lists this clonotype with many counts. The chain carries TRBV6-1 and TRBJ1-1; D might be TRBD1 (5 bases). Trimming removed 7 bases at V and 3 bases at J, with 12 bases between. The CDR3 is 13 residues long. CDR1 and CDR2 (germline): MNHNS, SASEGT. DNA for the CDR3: TGTGCCAGCACGATGGGACGGGACACTGAAGCTTTCTTT. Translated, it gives CASTMGRDTEAFF.

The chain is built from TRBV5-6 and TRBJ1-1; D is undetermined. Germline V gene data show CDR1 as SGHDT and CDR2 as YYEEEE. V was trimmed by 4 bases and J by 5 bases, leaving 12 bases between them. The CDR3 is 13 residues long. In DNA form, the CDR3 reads TGTGCCAGCAGCCCTACCTGGGATACTGAAGCTTTCTTT. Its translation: CASSPTWDTEAFF.

Here the CDR3 reads CASTSGTRSYEQYF. Written as DNA, the CDR3 is TGTGCCAGCACCTCCGGGACTAGATCCTACGAGCAGTACTTC. The rearrangement links TRBV3-1 to TRBJ2-7, with 8 bases identical to TRBD2. Trimming removed 7 bases from V and 1 base from J; junction bases left unmatched: 6. There are 14 residues in the CDR3. Germline V lookup: CDR1 LGHDT, CDR2 YNNKEL (reference sequence).

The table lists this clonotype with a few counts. The CDR3 DNA follows: TGCAGTGCTAGCCACCAGACAGGGCGGTACAATGAGCAGTTCTTC. It yields the protein CSASHQTGRYNEQFF. The chain couples TRBV20-1 to TRBJ2-1; 7 bases line up with TRBD1. The CDR3 runs 15 residues. Germline V gene data show CDR1 as DFQATT and CDR2 as SNEGSKA (reference sequence). V shed 3 bases and J 4 bases; nucleotides not matched to a gene: 9.

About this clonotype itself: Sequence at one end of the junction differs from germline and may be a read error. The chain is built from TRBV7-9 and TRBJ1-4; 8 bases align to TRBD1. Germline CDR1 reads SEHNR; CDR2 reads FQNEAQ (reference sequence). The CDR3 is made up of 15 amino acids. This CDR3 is CACSGTGGRREKLFF. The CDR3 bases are TGTGCCTGCAGCGGAACAGGGGGGAGGAGAGAAAAACTGTTTTTT.

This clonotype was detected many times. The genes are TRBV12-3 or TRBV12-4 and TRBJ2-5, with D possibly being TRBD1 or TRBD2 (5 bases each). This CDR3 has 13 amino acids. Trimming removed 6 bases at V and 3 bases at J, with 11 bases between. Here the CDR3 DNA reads TGTGCCAGCAGCCCCGGGACGGAAGAGACCCAGTACTTC. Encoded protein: CASSPGTEETQYF.